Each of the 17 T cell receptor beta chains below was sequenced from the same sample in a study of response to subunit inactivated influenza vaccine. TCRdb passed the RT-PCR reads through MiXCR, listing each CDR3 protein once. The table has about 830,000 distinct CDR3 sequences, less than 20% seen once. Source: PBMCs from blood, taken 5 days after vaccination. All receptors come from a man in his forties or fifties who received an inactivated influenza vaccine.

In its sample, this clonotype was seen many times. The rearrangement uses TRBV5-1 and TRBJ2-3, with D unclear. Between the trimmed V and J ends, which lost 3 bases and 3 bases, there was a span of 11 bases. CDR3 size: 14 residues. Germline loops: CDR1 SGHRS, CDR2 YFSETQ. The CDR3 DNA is TGCGCCAGCAGCTCGATGGGGAAAACAGATACGCAGTATTTT. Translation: CASSSMGKTDTQYF.

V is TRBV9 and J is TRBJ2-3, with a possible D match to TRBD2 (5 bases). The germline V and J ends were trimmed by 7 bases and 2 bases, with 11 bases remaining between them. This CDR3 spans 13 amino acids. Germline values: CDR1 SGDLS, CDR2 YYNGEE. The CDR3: CASGASHTDTQYF. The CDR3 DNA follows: TGTGCCAGCGGAGCTAGCCACACAGATACGCAGTATTTT.

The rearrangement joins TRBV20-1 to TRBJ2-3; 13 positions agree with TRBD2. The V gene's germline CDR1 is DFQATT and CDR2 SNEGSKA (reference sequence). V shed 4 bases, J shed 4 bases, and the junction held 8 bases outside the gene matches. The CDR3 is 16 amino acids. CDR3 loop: CSANILAGGLPDTQYF. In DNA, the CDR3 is TGCAGTGCTAATATACTAGCGGGAGGGTTGCCAGATACGCAGTATTTT.

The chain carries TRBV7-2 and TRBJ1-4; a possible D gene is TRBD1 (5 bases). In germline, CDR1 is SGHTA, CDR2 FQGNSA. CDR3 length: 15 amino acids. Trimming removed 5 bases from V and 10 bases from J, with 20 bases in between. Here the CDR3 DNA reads TGTGCCAGCAGCCCCCGGTGGGGGTCTGGGGGAAAACTGTTTTTT. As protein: CASSPRWGSGGKLFF.

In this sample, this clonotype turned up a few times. The CDR3 protein is CASKRGQGSFGYTF. The CDR3 coding sequence is TGTGCCAGCAAAAGGGGACAGGGTTCTTTTGGCTACACCTTC. The gene calls are TRBV12-3 or TRBV12-4 and TRBJ1-2; TRBD1 aligns across 9 bases. The length of the CDR3 is 14 residues. V shed 7 bases and J 7 bases; nucleotides not matched to a gene: 10.

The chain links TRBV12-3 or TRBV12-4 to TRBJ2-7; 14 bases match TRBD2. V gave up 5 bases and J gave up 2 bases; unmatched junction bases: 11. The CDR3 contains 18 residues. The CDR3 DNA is TGTGCCAGCAGTCCGGGACTAGCGGGAGAGCCAGGGGCCTACGAGCAGTACTTC. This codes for CASSPGLAGEPGAYEQYF.

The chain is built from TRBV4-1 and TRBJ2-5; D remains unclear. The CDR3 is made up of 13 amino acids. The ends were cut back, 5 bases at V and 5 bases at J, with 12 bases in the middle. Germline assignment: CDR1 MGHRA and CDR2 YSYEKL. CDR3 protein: CASSSFGPETQYF. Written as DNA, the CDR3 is TGCGCCAGCAGCTCATTTGGACCGGAGACCCAGTACTTC.

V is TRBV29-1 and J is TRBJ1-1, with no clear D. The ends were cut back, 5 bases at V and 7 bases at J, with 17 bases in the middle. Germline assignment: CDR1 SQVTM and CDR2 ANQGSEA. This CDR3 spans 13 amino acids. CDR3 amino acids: CSVTSPRIFEAFF. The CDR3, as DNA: TGCAGCGTTACCTCTCCGCGGATCTTTGAAGCTTTCTTT.

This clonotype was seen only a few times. The CDR3 sequence: CASSLGRGSGSYEQYF. As DNA, the CDR3 is TGTGCCAGCAGCTTGGGCAGGGGAAGTGGCTCCTACGAGCAGTACTTC. The chain joins TRBV13 to TRBJ2-7, with D perhaps matching TRBD1 (6 bases). Germline CDR1 is PRHDT and CDR2 is FYEKMQ (reference sequence). V lost 3 bases to trimming and J lost 0 bases, with 15 bases between them. The CDR3 spans 16 residues.

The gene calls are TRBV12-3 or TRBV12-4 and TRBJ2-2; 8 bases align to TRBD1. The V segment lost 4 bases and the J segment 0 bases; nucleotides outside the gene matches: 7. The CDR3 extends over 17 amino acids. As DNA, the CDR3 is TGTGCCAGCAGTTCCCTCTACAGGGGGGCGAACACCGGGGAGCTGTTTTTT. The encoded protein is CASSSLYRGANTGELFF.

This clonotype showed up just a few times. CDR3 loop: CASSLVGGATVNEQFF. The CDR3 DNA follows: TGTGCCAGCAGCTTAGTCGGCGGGGCCACGGTCAATGAGCAGTTCTTC. The chain combines TRBV7-2 with TRBJ2-1; D may be TRBD2 (6 bases). Germline V gene data show CDR1 as SGHTA and CDR2 as FQGNSA. V lost 1 base, J lost 6 bases, and 16 bases lay in between. This CDR3 is built from 16 residues. The full variable domain, in which reference TRBV7-2 and TRBJ2-1 provide the parts outside the CDR3, is GAGVSQSPSNKVTEKGKDVELRCDPISGHTALYWYRQSLGQGLEFLIYFQGNSAPDKSGLPSDRFSAERTGGSVSTLTIQRTQQEDSAVYLCASSLVGGATVNEQFFGPGTRLTVL.

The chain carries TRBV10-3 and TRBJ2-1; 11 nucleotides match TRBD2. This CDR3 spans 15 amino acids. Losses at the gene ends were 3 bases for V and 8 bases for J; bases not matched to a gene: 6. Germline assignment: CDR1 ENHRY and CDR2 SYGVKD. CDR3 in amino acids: CAISDGLAGGYEQFF. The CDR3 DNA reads TGTGCCATCAGTGATGGGCTAGCGGGAGGCTATGAGCAGTTCTTC.

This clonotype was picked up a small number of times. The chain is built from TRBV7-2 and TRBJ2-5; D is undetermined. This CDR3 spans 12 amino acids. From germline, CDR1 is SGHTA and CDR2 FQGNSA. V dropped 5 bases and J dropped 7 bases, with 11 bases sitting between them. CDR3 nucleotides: TGTGCCAGCAGCGCCACGTTGGGGACCCAGTACTTC. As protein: CASSATLGTQYF.

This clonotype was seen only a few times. CDR3 residues: CASSFSSAGGTDTQYF. The CDR3 coding sequence is TGCGCCAGCAGCTTCTCTTCTGCGGGCGGCACAGATACGCAGTATTTT. The V gene is TRBV5-1, the J gene TRBJ2-3; weak D call: TRBD2 (5 bases). The CDR3 is 16 residues long. The germline CDR1 and CDR2 sequences are SGHRS and YFSETQ. The germline V and J ends were trimmed by 2 bases and 1 base, with 14 bases remaining between them.

The CDR3 sequence is CASSYPRLDEQFF. The CDR3 DNA reads TGTGCCAGCAGTTATCCCCGGCTAGATGAGCAGTTCTTC. The chain employs TRBV6-2 or TRBV6-3 and TRBJ2-1; the D is unclear. V was cut by 3 bases and J by 8 bases, with 11 bases left in between. The CDR3 runs to 13 residues. Germline assignment: CDR1 MNHEY and CDR2 SVGEGT.

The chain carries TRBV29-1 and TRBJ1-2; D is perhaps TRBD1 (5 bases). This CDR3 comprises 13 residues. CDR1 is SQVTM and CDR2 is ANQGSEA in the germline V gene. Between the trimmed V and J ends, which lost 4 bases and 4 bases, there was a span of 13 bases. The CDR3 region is CSVAAGSRYGYTF. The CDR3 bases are TGCAGCGTTGCGGCAGGGAGCCGCTATGGCTACACCTTC.

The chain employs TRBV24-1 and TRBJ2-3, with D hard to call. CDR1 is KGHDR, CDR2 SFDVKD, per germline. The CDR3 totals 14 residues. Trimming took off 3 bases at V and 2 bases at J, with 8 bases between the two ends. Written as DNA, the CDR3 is TGTGCCACCAGTGATCCCTGGTACACAGATACGCAGTATTTT. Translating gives CATSDPWYTDTQYF.